This T cell receptor beta chain comes out of a study of T cell repertoires in ileal Crohn's disease. On the study more broadly: Every patient was operated on for stricturing (approximately 60%) or penetrating (approximately 40%) complications. The M6 sample came from neoterminal ileum during colonoscopy after surgery.

Clones were read by immunoSEQ multiplex PCR, and TCRdb kept only the in-frame ones, dropping some. The table has 15,000 to 20,000 clones, 72% seen once; the top ten hold 4% to 4.5%. Study results and caveats: Clonal expansions were more frequent in active smokers than non-smokers at surgery. Clonality above 26.8% at surgery always came with endoscopic recurrence.

V shed 7 bases and J shed 3 bases, with 14 bases lying between them. Germline V gene lookup returns CDR1 SGHRS and CDR2 YFSETQ. CDR3 length: 14 residues. The time point was: neoterminal ileum biopsy at postoperative endoscopy, about 6 months after surgery. A word on this clone: Its antigen is currently unknown.

Sequenced input: ileal tissue. The receptor was isolated from an adult with Crohn's disease. The V call is TRBV5-1, the J call TRBJ2-1, with D possibly TRBD1 on 6 matching bases. CDR3 coding DNA: TGCGCCAGCCACGATCGACAGGACTACAATGAGCAGTTCTTC. Residues: CASHDRQDYNEQFF.